This entry is about one T cell receptor beta chain. Trimming took 2 bases from V and 5 from J, leaving 21 bases between them. Germline V gene sequence: CDR1 SGHTA, CDR2 FQGNSA. The CDR3 loop spans 17 amino acids. The data belong to a study of blood T cell repertoires in COVID-19. Study-level information: Samples representing acute and convalescent COVID-19 were sourced from the United States, Italy and Spain. From T cells, B-cell-depleted T cells, or PBMCs came the material, which was cDNA or gDNA.

Clones were read by immunoSEQ multiplex PCR, and TCRdb kept only the in-frame ones, dropping some. The repertoire holds about 120,000 clones, 88% seen once, with approximately 0.81% in the top ten. The TCR originated in a woman between 50 and 59 years old with active or convalescent COVID-19. Sequencing was done on a sample of peripheral blood. This chain joins TRBV7-2 and TRBJ2-5, with a possible D match to TRBD1 (6 bases). The CDR3 is CASSLRHRAERAETQYF. DNA of the CDR3: TGTGCCAGCAGCTTACGGCACAGGGCCGAGAGAGCGGAGACCCAGTACTTC.